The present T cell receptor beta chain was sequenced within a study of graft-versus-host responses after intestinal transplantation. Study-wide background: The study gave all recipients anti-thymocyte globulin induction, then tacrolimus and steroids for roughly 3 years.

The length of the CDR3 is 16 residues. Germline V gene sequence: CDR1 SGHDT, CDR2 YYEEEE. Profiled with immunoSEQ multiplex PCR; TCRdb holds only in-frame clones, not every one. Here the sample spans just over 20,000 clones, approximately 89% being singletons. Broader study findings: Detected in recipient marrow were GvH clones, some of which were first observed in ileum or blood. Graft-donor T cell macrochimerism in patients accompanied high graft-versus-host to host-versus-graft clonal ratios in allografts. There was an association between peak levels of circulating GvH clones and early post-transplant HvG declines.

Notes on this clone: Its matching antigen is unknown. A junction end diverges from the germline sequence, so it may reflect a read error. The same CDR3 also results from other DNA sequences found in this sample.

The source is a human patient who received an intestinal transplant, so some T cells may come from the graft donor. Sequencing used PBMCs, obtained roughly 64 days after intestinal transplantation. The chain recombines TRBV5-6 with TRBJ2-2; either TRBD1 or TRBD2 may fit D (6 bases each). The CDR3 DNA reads TGTGCTAGCAGCTTGGACGTCGGGGGCAACACCGGGGAGCTGTTTTTT. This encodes CASSLDVGGNTGELFF.